This T cell receptor (beta chain) was found in a study of T cells expressing NK-cell markers. Whole-study context: TCR beta repertoires came from sorted CD3+CD56+NKG2C+, CD3+CD56+NKG2C- and CD3+CD56-NKG2C+ T cells. One of eight sequenced donors was HCMV-seronegative; the other seven were seropositive.

Findings of the study overall: The CD3+CD56-NKG2C+ fraction of a handful of donors was also led by these clonotypes. Expanded NKG2C+ T cell clones had unclear HCMV specificity.

As concerns this clonotype: The antigen remains undetermined.

TCRdb re-analyzed the 5' RACE reads; it lists each CDR3 protein once, without DNA. The repertoire table contains 250,000 or so distinct CDR3 sequences. This CDR3 region has 14 residues. CDR1 is LNHDA, CDR2 SQIVND, per germline (reference sequence). The sample taken for sequencing was blood T cells: a sorted CD56 or NKG2C T cell subset, CD4+ or CD8+ T cells, or bulk PBMC T cells (not recorded which). The TCR comes from a woman aged 18 to 75 in good health. The V gene is TRBV19, the J gene TRBJ1-5; TCRdb's assignment of TRBD1 cannot be checked, as there is no DNA. The CDR3 sequence is CASRGGQGRQPQHF.